This T cell receptor (beta chain) was profiled in a study of cytomegalovirus exposure and HLA in healthy donors. Background on the study: Clustering assigned approximately 79% of the roughly 400 genotyped donors to the Caucasian-associated ancestry cluster.

Primers for the PCR totalled 60 Vbeta and 13 Jbeta. Measured with immunoSEQ multiplex PCR; TCRdb has only the in-frame clones, and not every one. The data hold 120,000 to 150,000 clones, with just over 70% observed a single time. Donors sampled were nominally healthy, though unrecorded immune exposures were likely. Germline V gene sequence: CDR1 LNHNV, CDR2 YYDKDF (reference sequence). The CDR3 runs 15 residues. Trimming shortened V by 0 bases and J by 8 bases, and 11 bases separated the two germline ends. The sample consisted of PBMCs. The chain links TRBV15 to TRBJ1-6, with D unclear. The receptor was isolated from a woman aged 25 to 39 in good health and CMV-seronegative. DNA for the CDR3: TGTGCCACCAGCAGAGATGTAACAGTGGATTCACCCCTCCACTTT. Residues: CATSRDVTVDSPLHF. Combining the CDR3 with reference TRBV15 and TRBJ1-6 gives the whole variable domain DAMVIQNPRYQVTQFGKPVTLSCSQTLNHNVMYWYQQKSSQAPKLLFHYYDKDFNNEADTPDNFQSRRPNTSFCFLDIRSPGLGDTAMYLCATSRDVTVDSPLHFGNGTRLTVT.